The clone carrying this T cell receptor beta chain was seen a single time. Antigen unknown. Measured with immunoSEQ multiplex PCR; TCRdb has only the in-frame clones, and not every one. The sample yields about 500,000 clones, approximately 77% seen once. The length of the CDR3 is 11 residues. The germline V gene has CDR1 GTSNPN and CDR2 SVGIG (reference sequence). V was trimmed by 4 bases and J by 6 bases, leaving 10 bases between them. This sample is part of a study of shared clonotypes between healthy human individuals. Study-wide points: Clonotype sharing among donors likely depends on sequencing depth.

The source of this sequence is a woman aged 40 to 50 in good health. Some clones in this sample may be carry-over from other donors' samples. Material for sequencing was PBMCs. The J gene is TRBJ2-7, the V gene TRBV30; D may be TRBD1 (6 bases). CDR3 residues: CAWTLGGEQYF. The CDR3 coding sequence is TGTGCCTGGACTCTAGGGGGCGAGCAGTACTTC.